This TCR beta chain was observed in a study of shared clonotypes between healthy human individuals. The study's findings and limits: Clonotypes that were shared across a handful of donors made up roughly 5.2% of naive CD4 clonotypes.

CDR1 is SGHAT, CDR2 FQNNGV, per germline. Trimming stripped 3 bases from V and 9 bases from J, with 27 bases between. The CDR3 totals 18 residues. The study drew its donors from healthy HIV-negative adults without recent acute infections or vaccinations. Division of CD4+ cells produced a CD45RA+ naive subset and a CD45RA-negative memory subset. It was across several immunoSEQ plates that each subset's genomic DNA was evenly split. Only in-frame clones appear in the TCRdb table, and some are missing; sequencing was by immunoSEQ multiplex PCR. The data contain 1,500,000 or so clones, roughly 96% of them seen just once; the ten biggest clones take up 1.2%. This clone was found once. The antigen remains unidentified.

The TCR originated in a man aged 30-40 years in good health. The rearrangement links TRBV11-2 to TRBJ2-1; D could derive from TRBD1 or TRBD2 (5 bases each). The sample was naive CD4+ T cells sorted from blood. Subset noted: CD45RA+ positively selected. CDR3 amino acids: CASSFIGTFGVPRPEQFF. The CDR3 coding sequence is TGTGCCAGCAGCTTTATTGGGACCTTTGGGGTCCCAAGACCTGAGCAGTTCTTC.